Listed here is a single T cell receptor (beta chain). Its antigen is not known. The data originate from a study of T cells after yellow fever vaccination. By 5'RACE template switching, TCR cDNA was produced, with a universal primer site and UMIs added in the process. TCRdb reprocessed the 5' RACE reads via MiXCR and lists one record per CDR3 protein. The repertoire consists of some 260,000 distinct CDR3 sequences, with over 4.5% occurring once and the leading ten covering less than 3.5%. The CDR3 has 14 amino acids. CDR1 and CDR2 (germline): SGDLS, YYNGEE. The ends were cut back, 2 bases at V and 6 bases at J, with 11 bases in the middle. General study points: Post-booster reappearance was seen for most primary-vaccination clones (96% CD4, roughly 86% CD8). Although the secondary response was weaker, it peaked faster, at day 5 versus 15.

This sequence originates from a man between 18 and 29 years old who received the YFV17D yellow fever vaccine. Sample: CD4+ T cells sorted from PBMCs, taken on the day of the yellow fever booster vaccination. V is TRBV9 and J is TRBJ2-2; D may be TRBD2 (6 bases). The CDR3 sequence: CASSVRGFSGELFF. CDR3 DNA: TGTGCCAGCAGCGTGCGGGGATTTTCCGGGGAGCTGTTTTTT. The full variable domain, in which reference TRBV9 and TRBJ2-2 provide the parts outside the CDR3, is DSGVTQTPKHLITATGQRVTLRCSPRSGDLSVYWYQQSLDQGLQFLIQYYNGEERAKGNILERFSAQQFPDLHSELNLSSLELGDSALYFCASSVRGFSGELFFGEGSRLTVL.